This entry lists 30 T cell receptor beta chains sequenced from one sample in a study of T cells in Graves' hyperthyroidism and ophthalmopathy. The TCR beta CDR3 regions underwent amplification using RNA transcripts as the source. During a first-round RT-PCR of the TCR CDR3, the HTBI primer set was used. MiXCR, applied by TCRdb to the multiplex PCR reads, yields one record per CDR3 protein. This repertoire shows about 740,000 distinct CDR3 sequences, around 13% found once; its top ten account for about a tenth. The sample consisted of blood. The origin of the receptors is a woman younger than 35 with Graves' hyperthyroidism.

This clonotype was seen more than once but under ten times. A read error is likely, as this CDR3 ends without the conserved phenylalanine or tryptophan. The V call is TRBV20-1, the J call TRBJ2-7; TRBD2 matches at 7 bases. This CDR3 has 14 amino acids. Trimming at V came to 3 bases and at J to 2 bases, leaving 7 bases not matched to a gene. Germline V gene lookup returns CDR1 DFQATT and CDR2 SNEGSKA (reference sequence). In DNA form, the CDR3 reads TGCAGTGCTAGTAAGGCGGGGGTAGCCTACGAGCAGTACCTC. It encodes CSASKAGVAYEQYL.

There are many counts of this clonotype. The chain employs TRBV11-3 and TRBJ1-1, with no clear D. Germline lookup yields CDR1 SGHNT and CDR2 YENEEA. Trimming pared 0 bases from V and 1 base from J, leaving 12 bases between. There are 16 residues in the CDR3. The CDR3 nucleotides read TGTGCCAGCAGCTTAGATAGGGTGGAGGAGAACACTGAAGCTTTCTTT. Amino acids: CASSLDRVEENTEAFF.

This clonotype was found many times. In DNA, the CDR3 is TGTGCCAGCAGTTTAAGCCTAACCAATGAGCAGTTCTTC. It is translated as CASSLSLTNEQFF. V and J are TRBV12-3 or TRBV12-4 and TRBJ2-1; D gene ambiguous. V was clipped by 2 bases and J by 6 bases, with 8 bases between them. The CDR3 covers 13 residues.

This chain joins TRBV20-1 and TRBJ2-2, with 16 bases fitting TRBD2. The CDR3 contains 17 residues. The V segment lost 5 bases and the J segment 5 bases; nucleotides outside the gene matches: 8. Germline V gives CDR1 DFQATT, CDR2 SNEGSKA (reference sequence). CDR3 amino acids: CSASGTSGRGATGELFF. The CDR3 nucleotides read TGCAGTGCTTCCGGGACTAGCGGGAGGGGGGCGACCGGGGAGCTGTTTTTT.

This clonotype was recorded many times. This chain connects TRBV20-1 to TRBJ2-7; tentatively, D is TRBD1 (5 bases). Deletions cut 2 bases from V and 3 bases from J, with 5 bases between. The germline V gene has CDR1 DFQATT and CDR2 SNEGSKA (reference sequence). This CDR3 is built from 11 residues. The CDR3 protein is CSARQGYEQYF. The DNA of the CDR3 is TGCAGTGCTAGACAGGGCTACGAGCAGTACTTC.

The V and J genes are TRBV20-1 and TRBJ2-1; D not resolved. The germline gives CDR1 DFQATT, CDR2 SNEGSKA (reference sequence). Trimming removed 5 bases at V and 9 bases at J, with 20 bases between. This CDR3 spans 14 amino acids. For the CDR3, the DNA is TGCAGTGCTTCCTATCAACCCGGTGGCAGTGAGCAGTTCTTC. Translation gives CSASYQPGGSEQFF.

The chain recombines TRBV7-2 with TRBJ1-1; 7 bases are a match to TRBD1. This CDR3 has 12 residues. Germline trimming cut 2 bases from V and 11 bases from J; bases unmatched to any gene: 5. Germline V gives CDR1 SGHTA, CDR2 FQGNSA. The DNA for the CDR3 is TGTGCCAGCAGCTTACCGACAGGGAGGGCTTTCTTT. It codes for CASSLPTGRAFF.

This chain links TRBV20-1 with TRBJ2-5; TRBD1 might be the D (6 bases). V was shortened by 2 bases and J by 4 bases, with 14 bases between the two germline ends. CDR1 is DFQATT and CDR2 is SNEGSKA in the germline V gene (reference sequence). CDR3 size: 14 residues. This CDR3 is CSARLRKGGETQYF. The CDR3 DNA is TGCAGTGCTAGACTTCGTAAAGGGGGAGAGACCCAGTACTTC.

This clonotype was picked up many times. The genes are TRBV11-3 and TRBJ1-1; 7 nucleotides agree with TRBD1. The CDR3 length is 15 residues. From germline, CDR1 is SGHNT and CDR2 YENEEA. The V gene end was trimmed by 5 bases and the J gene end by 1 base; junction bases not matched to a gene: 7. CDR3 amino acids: CASSKQGLSNTEAFF. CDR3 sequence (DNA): TGTGCCAGCAGCAAACAGGGGCTTTCGAACACTGAAGCTTTCTTT.

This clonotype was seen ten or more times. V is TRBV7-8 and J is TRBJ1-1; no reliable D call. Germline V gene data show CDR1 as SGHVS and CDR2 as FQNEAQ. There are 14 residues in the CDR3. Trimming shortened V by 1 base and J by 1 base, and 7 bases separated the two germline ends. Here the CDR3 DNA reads TGTGCCAGCAGCTTAGGTCCGGAGAACACTGAAGCTTTCTTT. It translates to CASSLGPENTEAFF.

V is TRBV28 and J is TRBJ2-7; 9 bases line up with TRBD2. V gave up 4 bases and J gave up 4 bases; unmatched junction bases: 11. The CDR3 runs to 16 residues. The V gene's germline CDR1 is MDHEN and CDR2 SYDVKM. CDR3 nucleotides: TGTGCCAGCAGTTCTCCGCGGGGACTAGCCCTATACGAGCAGTACTTC. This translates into CASSSPRGLALYEQYF.

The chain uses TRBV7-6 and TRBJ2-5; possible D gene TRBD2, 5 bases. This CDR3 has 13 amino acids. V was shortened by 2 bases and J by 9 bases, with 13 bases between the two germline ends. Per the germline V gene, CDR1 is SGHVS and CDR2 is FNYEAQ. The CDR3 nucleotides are TGTGCCAGCAGCTTACCCCAACTGGAGGCCCAGTACTTC. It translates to CASSLPQLEAQYF.

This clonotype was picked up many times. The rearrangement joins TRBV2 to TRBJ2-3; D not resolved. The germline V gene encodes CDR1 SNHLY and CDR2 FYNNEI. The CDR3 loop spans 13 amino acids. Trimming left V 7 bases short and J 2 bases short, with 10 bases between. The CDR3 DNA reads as TGTGCCAGCAACACAGAAATCACAGATACGCAGTATTTT. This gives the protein CASNTEITDTQYF.

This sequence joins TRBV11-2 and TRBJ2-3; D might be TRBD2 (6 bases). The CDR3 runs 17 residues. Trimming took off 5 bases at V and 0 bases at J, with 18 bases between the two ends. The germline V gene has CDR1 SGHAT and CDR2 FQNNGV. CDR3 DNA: TGTGCCAGCAGCCTGGGGCTAGCGAGATCTAGCACAGATACGCAGTATTTT. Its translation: CASSLGLARSSTDTQYF.

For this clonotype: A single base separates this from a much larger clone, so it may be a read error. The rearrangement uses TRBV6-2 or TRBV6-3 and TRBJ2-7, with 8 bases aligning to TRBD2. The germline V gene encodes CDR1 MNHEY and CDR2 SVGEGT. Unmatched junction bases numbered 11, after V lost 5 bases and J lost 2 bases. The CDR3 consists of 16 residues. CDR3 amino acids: CASSLLGGRTPYEQYF. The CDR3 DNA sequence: TGTGCCAGCAGTCTTCTTGGCGGGAGGACTCCCTACGAGCAGTACTTC.

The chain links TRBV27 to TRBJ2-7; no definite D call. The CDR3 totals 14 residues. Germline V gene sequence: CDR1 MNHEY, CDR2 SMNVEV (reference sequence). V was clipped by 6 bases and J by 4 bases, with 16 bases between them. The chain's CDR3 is CASSQPGRRYEQYF. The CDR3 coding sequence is TGTGCCAGCAGCCAGCCGGGCCGACGGTACGAGCAGTACTTC.

The CDR3 protein is CASSNEGNTGELFF. The CDR3 DNA reads as TGTGCCAGTAGTAATGAAGGGAACACCGGGGAGCTGTTTTTT. This sequence joins TRBV19 and TRBJ2-2; D remains unclear. V was pared by 4 bases and J by 1 base, with 7 bases between. The CDR3 runs to 14 residues. Germline values: CDR1 LNHDA, CDR2 SQIVND (reference sequence). The entire variable domain, with the rest obtained from reference TRBV19 and TRBJ2-2, is as follows: DGGITQSPKYLFRKEGQNVTLSCEQNLNHDAMYWYRQDPGQGLRLIYYSQIVNDFQKGDIAEGYSVSREKKESFPLTVTSAQKNPTAFYLCASSNEGNTGELFFGEGSRLTVL.

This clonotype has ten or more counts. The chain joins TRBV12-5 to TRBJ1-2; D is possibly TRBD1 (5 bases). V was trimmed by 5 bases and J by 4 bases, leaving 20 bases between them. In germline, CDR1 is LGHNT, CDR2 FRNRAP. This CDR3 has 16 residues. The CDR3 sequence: CASGPGLHRDFYGYTF. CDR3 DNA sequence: TGTGCTAGTGGTCCTGGACTCCATCGGGACTTCTATGGCTACACCTTC.

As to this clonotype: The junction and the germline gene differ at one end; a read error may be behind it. This CDR3 reads CTSSQDGVTEAFF. DNA of the CDR3: TGCACCAGCAGCCAAGATGGAGTGACTGAAGCTTTCTTT. V and J are TRBV4-1 and TRBJ1-1; no clear D gene. The CDR3 consists of 13 residues. In germline, CDR1 is MGHRA, CDR2 YSYEKL.

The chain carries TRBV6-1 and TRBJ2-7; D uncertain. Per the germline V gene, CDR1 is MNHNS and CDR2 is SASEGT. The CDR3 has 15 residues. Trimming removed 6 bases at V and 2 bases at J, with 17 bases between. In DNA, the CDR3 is TGTGCCAGCAGCCTATACTTGACAAACACCTACGAGCAGTACTTC. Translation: CASSLYLTNTYEQYF.

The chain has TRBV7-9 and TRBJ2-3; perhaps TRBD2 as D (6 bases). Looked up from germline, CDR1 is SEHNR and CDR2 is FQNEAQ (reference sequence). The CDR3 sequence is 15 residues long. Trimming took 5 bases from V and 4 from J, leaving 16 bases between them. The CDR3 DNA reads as TGTGCCAGCAGCACCCGGGACTTGGTGGCAGATACGCAGTATTTT. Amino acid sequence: CASSTRDLVADTQYF.

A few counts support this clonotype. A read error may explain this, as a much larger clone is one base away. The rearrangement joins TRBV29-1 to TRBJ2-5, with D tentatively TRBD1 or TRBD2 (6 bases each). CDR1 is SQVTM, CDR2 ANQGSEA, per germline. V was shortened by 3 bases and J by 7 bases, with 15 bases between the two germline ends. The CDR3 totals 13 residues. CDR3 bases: TGCAGCGTTGATCTGGGGGGCGGAGGGACCCAGTACTTC. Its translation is CSVDLGGGGTQYF.

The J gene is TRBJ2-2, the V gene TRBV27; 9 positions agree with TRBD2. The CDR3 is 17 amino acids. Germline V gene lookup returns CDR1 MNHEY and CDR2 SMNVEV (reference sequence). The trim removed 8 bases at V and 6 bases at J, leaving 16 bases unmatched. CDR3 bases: TGTGCCAGCGGTTCCTCTGGACTAGCGACTTACGCCGGGGAGCTGTTTTTT. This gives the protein CASGSSGLATYAGELFF.

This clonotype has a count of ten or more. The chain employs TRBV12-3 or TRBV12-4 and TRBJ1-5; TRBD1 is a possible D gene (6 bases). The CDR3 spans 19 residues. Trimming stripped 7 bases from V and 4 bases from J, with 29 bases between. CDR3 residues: CASTLRRAGAQGINQPQHF. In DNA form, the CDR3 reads TGTGCCAGCACCCTTCGGCGTGCAGGGGCTCAAGGGATTAATCAGCCCCAGCATTTT.

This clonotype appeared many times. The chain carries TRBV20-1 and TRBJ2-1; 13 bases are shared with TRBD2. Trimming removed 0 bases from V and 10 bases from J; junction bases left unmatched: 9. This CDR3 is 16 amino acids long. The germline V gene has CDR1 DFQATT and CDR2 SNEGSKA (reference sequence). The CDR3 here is CSARDARTSGRGEQFF. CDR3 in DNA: TGCAGTGCTAGAGATGCCCGGACTAGCGGGAGAGGGGAGCAGTTCTTC.

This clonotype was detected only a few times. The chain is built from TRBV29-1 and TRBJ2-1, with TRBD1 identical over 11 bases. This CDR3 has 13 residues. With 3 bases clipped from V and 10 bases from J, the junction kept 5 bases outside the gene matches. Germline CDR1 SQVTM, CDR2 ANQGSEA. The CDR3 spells CSVDGTGGPEQFF. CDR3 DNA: TGCAGCGTTGATGGGACAGGGGGGCCGGAGCAGTTCTTC.

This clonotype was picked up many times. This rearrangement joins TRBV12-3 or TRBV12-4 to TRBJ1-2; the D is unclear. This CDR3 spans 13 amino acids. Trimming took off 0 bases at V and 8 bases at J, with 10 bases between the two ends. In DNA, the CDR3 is TGTGCCAGCAGTTTAGCCCTAACGGTGGGCTACACCTTC. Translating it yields CASSLALTVGYTF.

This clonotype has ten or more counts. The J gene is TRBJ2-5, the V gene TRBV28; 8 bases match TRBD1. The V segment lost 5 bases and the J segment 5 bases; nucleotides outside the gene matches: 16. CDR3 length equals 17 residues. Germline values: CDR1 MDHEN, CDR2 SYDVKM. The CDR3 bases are TGTGCCAGCAGTGTGGACCCGGTAGCAGGGGGCCCGGAGACCCAGTACTTC. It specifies CASSVDPVAGGPETQYF.

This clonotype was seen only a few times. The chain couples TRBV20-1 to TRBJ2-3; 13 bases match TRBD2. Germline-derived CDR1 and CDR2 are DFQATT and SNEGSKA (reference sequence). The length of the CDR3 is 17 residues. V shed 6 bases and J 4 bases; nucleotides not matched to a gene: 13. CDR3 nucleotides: TGCAGTGCACGCCACGGACTAGCGGGAGCCTCCCCAGATACGCAGTATTTT. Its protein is CSARHGLAGASPDTQYF.

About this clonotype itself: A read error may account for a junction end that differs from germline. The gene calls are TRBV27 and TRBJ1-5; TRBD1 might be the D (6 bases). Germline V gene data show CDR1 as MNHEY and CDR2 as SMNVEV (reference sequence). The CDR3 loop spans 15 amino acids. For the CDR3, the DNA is TGTACCAGCAGTTTATGGGGGGCTTCCAATCAGCCCCAGCATTTT. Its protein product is CTSSLWGASNQPQHF.